This entry lists 13 T cell receptor beta chains sequenced from one sample in a study of blood T cell repertoires in COVID-19. The repertoire was sequenced with immunoSEQ multiplex PCR; TCRdb's copy has only in-frame clones and lacks some. The repertoire holds about 260,000 clones, with around 87% as singletons. Sequencing was done on a sample of peripheral blood. These receptors all stem from a woman in her fifties or sixties with acute or convalescent COVID-19.

A single count supports this clone. The rearrangement uses TRBV5-1 and TRBJ1-5; no definite D call. V was clipped by 0 bases and J by 5 bases, with 6 bases between them. Germline V CDR1 and CDR2: SGHRS, YFSETQ. The CDR3 spans 13 residues. Here the CDR3 DNA reads TGCGCCAGCAGCTTGGCTGAGGATCAGCCCCAGCATTTT. Translating gives CASSLAEDQPQHF. The full variable domain, with the rest looked up from reference TRBV5-1 and TRBJ1-5, is KAGVTQTPRYLIKTRGQQVTLSCSPISGHRSVSWYQQTPGQGLQFLFEYFSETQRNKGNFPGRFSGRQFSNSRSEMNVSTLELGDSALYLCASSLAEDQPQHFGDGTRLSIL.

The chain has TRBV24-1 and TRBJ1-2; D is possibly TRBD1 (5 bases). Germline assignment: CDR1 KGHDR and CDR2 SFDVKD. The V gene lost 0 bases and the J gene lost 2 bases, with 12 bases spanning the gap. This CDR3 comprises 16 residues. The CDR3 bases are TGTGCCACCAGTGATTTGCAGGGTAACGGGAACTATGGCTACACCTTC. Its translation is CATSDLQGNGNYGYTF.

The chain carries TRBV5-3 and TRBJ1-4; D gene unclear. TRBV5-3 is known as an ORF, though its function is uncertain. This CDR3 has 16 residues. Trimming left V 1 base short and J 1 base short, with 11 bases between. The CDR3 nucleotides are TGTGCCAGAAGCTTGCTTTCCAGGCGAACTAATGAAAAACTGTTTTTT. The encoded protein is CARSLLSRRTNEKLFF.

This chain uses TRBV19 with TRBJ1-2; a weak D match, TRBD1 (6 bases). Trimming took off 4 bases at V and 6 bases at J, with 18 bases between the two ends. The CDR3 runs to 15 residues. The germline V gene encodes CDR1 LNHDA and CDR2 SQIVND (reference sequence). The chain's CDR3 is CASSKYLQGTNGYTF. CDR3 nucleotides: TGTGCCAGTAGTAAATACCTACAGGGTACGAATGGCTACACCTTC.

Remarks on this clone: The sample contains more than one DNA sequence encoding this CDR3. The chain is built from TRBV19 and TRBJ2-2; D gene ambiguous. Germline CDR1 reads LNHDA; CDR2 reads SQIVND (reference sequence). Deletions cut 1 base from V and 5 bases from J, with 5 bases between. CDR3 length equals 13 residues. CDR3: CASSIAGTGELFF. The CDR3 region has the DNA TGTGCCAGTAGTATAGCAGGTACCGGGGAGCTGTTTTTT.

The table lists this clone with a few counts. The same CDR3 can be traced to other DNA sequences in this sample. The chain combines TRBV19 with TRBJ1-5; possibly TRBD1 for D (6 bases). Trimming left V 5 bases short and J 2 bases short, with 13 bases between. CDR3 length equals 15 residues. Germline V lookup: CDR1 LNHDA, CDR2 SQIVND (reference sequence). As DNA, the CDR3 is TGTGCCAGTAGTGGCTACAGGGTGGGCAATCAGCCCCAGCATTTT. Its protein is CASSGYRVGNQPQHF.

This clone was counted only a few times. The gene calls are TRBV4-2 and TRBJ1-6; no clear D. The germline CDR1 and CDR2 sequences are LGHNA and YNFKEQ. This CDR3 is built from 15 residues. V lost 0 bases and J lost 13, with 16 bases in between. The CDR3 loop reads CASSQEKHTNNPLHF. CDR3 nucleotides: TGTGCCAGCAGCCAAGAGAAACACACAAACAATCCCCTCCACTTT.

The genes are TRBV6-5 and TRBJ1-4; D possibly corresponds to TRBD1 (5 bases). The CDR3 is made up of 14 amino acids. Trimming took 5 bases from V and 3 from J, leaving 10 bases between them. Germline CDR1 reads MNHEY; CDR2 reads SVGAGI. CDR3 sequence reads: CASSPTGANEKLFF. CDR3 in DNA: TGTGCCAGCAGTCCGACGGGGGCTAATGAAAAACTGTTTTTT.

The V and J genes are TRBV19 and TRBJ2-6, with 7 bases matching TRBD1. With V trimmed by 7 bases and J by 0 bases, 3 bases remained unmatched. CDR1 is LNHDA, CDR2 SQIVND, per germline (reference sequence). The CDR3 covers 15 residues. The CDR3 nucleotides are TGTGCCAGTAAGACAGGGAGCTCTGGGGCCAACGTCCTGACTTTC. This codes for CASKTGSSGANVLTF. The variable domain in full, completed from reference TRBV19 and TRBJ2-6, reads DGGITQSPKYLFRKEGQNVTLSCEQNLNHDAMYWYRQDPGQGLRLIYYSQIVNDFQKGDIAEGYSVSREKKESFPLTVTSAQKNPTAFYLCASKTGSSGANVLTFGAGSRLTVL.

This chain joins TRBV9 and TRBJ2-1, with D uncertain. Germline assignment: CDR1 SGDLS and CDR2 YYNGEE. The CDR3 contains 15 residues. Between the trimmed V and J ends, which lost 1 base and 3 bases, there was a span of 11 bases. The CDR3 coding sequence is TGTGCCAGCAGCGTAAGTGGCGGCCGCTACAATGAGCAGTTCTTC. Encoded protein: CASSVSGGRYNEQFF.

The rearrangement uses TRBV5-1 and TRBJ2-5; D is ambiguous. Germline V CDR1 and CDR2: SGHRS, YFSETQ. The CDR3 sequence is 12 residues long. Between the trimmed V and J ends, which lost 4 bases and 2 bases, there was a span of 6 bases. The CDR3 is CASSTAQETQYF. The CDR3 DNA reads as TGCGCCAGCAGCACAGCACAAGAGACCCAGTACTTC.

This sequence joins TRBV4-2 and TRBJ2-5; D is uncertain. V dropped 2 bases and J dropped 2 bases, with 12 bases sitting between them. The CDR3 sequence is 15 residues long. The germline CDR1 and CDR2 sequences are LGHNA and YNFKEQ. CDR3 sequence: CASSQSPDTQETQYF. The CDR3, as DNA: TGTGCCAGCAGCCAAAGTCCCGACACACAAGAGACCCAGTACTTC.

The chain couples TRBV4-2 to TRBJ1-3; D gene uncertain. V was cut by 1 base and J by 0 bases, with 7 bases left in between. The germline V gene has CDR1 LGHNA and CDR2 YNFKEQ. The CDR3 is 15 residues long. CDR3 protein: CASSQGLHSGNTIYF. The CDR3 region has the DNA TGTGCCAGCAGCCAAGGACTCCACTCTGGAAACACCATATATTTT.